These 31 T cell receptor beta chains were sequenced from one sample in a study of blood T cell repertoires in COVID-19. Clones were sequenced by immunoSEQ multiplex PCR, and TCRdb holds only the in-frame ones, with some missing. The sample comprises roughly 150,000 clones, around 80% of which are singletons, and under 20% rests with the top ten. Sequencing was performed on PBMCs or T cells enriched from blood (not recorded which). The source of these receptors is a woman between 70 and 85 years old in a cohort exposed to, infected with or recovered from COVID-19 (not recorded which).

The rearrangement joins TRBV9 to TRBJ1-1; TRBD1 might be the D (6 bases). CDR3 length equals 15 residues. V shed 2 bases and J shed 4 bases, with 15 bases lying between them. In germline, CDR1 is SGDLS, CDR2 YYNGEE. The CDR3 nucleotides are TGTGCCAGCAGCGTCGATGGGGGCCGGAGCACTGAAGCTTTCTTT. It specifies CASSVDGGRSTEAFF.

This sequence joins TRBV7-9 and TRBJ2-3, with TRBD1 as a possible D gene (6 bases). Germline V gene data show CDR1 as SEHNR and CDR2 as FQNEAQ (reference sequence). Trimming cost V 1 base and J 2 bases, with 10 bases left between them. The CDR3 extends over 15 amino acids. CDR3 loop: CASSLVGQLTDTQYF. The CDR3, as DNA: TGTGCCAGCAGCTTAGTAGGACAGCTCACAGATACGCAGTATTTT. Looking up the rest from reference TRBV7-9 and TRBJ2-3 gives the full variable domain: DTGVSQNPRHKITKRGQNVTFRCDPISEHNRLYWYRQTLGQGPEFLTYFQNEAQLEKSRLLSDRFSAERPKGSFSTLEIQRTEQGDSAMYLCASSLVGQLTDTQYFGPGTRLTVL.

The rearrangement joins TRBV27 to TRBJ2-2, with TRBD2 matching over 11 bases. After removal of 8 bases from V and 3 bases from J, the junction contained 17 bases not matched to a gene. The CDR3 is made up of 19 amino acids. Looked up from germline, CDR1 is MNHEY and CDR2 is SMNVEV (reference sequence). Written as DNA, the CDR3 is TGTGCCAGCTCGAAAGAATCTCCTAGCGGGAGGTGGGACACCGGGGAGCTGTTTTTT. Translated, it gives CASSKESPSGRWDTGELFF.

CDR3 nucleotide sequence: TGTGCCAGCAGCTTGGTCGGTGCGCCGGGGGAGCTGTTTTTT. Translation gives CASSLVGAPGELFF. This chain uses TRBV5-5 with TRBJ2-2, with D unclear. The V gene's germline CDR1 is SGHKS and CDR2 YYEKEE (reference sequence). With 0 bases removed from V and 8 bases from J, the gap between germline ends came to 11 bases. This CDR3 spans 14 amino acids. Looking up the rest from reference TRBV5-5 and TRBJ2-2 gives the full variable domain: DAGVTQSPTHLIKTRGQQVTLRCSPISGHKSVSWYQQVLGQGPQFIFQYYEKEERGRGNFPDRFSARQFPNYSSELNVNALLLGDSALYLCASSLVGAPGELFFGEGSRLTVL.

As for this clone: The junction departs from the called germline gene at one end, perhaps through a read error. The chain links TRBV25-1 to TRBJ2-1; 7 bases match TRBD2. In germline, CDR1 is MGHDK, CDR2 SYGVNS. The length of the CDR3 is 12 residues. The CDR3 bases are TGTGCCAGCAGTAGACTAGCACCTGAGCGGTTCTTC. It yields the protein CASSRLAPERFF. The full variable domain, completed using reference TRBV25-1 and TRBJ2-1, is EADIYQTPRYLVIGTGKKITLECSQTMGHDKMYWYQQDPGMELHLIHYSYGVNSTEKGDLSSESTVSRIRTEHFPLTLESARPSHTSQYLCASSRLAPERFFGPGTRLTVL.

This chain joins TRBV28 and TRBJ2-5; D might be TRBD1 (6 bases). The CDR3 totals 15 residues. V dropped 4 bases and J dropped 1 base, with 13 bases sitting between them. Germline CDR1 is MDHEN and CDR2 is SYDVKM. The CDR3 loop is CASSSAGAGQETQYF. CDR3 sequence (DNA): TGTGCCAGCAGTTCGGCAGGGGCAGGCCAAGAGACCCAGTACTTC.

The CDR3 is CASIGWGTGLKQYF. CDR3 bases: TGTGCCAGCATCGGTTGGGGGACAGGGTTAAAGCAGTACTTC. The chain carries TRBV27 and TRBJ2-7; 9 bases fit TRBD1. CDR1 and CDR2 (germline): MNHEY, SMNVEV (reference sequence). Trimming at V came to 7 bases and at J to 8 bases, leaving 12 bases not matched to a gene. The CDR3 has 14 residues.

This sequence joins TRBV18 and TRBJ1-2; no firm D call. CDR1 and CDR2 from the germline V gene are KGHSH and LQKENI. Trimming stripped 2 bases from V and 8 bases from J, with 12 bases between. The length of the CDR3 is 13 residues. The CDR3 region has the DNA TGTGCCAGCTCACCAGATGAGGTTCAAGGCTACACCTTC. It yields the protein CASSPDEVQGYTF.

The chain carries TRBV7-9 and TRBJ1-1; D perhaps matches TRBD1 (5 bases). CDR3 size: 13 residues. V lost 8 bases to trimming and J lost 1 base, with 11 bases between them. Germline V gives CDR1 SEHNR, CDR2 FQNEAQ (reference sequence). The CDR3 is CASQFQGNTEAFF. In DNA, the CDR3 is TGTGCCAGCCAATTCCAGGGGAACACTGAAGCTTTCTTT.

CDR3 in amino acids: CASSSQGVGEQFF. In DNA, the CDR3 is TGTGCCAGCAGTTCCCAGGGGGTGGGTGAGCAGTTCTTC. This chain uses TRBV27 with TRBJ2-1, with 7 bases identical to TRBD1. The trim removed 4 bases at V and 9 bases at J, leaving 6 bases unmatched. The CDR3 sequence is 13 residues long. The germline CDR1 and CDR2 sequences are MNHEY and SMNVEV (reference sequence).

The rearrangement uses TRBV24-1 and TRBJ2-2; D is perhaps TRBD2 (6 bases). Germline CDR1 KGHDR, CDR2 SFDVKD. CDR3 length: 15 amino acids. Trimming removed 0 bases from V and 4 bases from J, with 8 bases in between. CDR3 sequence: CATSDLSGSTGELFF. CDR3 DNA sequence: TGTGCCACCAGTGATTTGTCCGGGAGCACCGGGGAGCTGTTTTTT.

V gene TRBV27 combines with J gene TRBJ2-1; possibly TRBD1 for D (5 bases). CDR1 is MNHEY, CDR2 SMNVEV, per germline (reference sequence). The V end lost 2 bases, the J end lost 7 bases, and 12 bases lay between the germline ends. The CDR3 sequence is 14 residues long. The CDR3 region has the DNA TGTGCCAGCAGTTTAGTCGAAAGGGGAAATGAGCAGTTCTTC. This translates into CASSLVERGNEQFF.

The rearrangement links TRBV5-1 to TRBJ1-6; 9 bases are shared with TRBD1. The CDR3 loop spans 15 amino acids. CDR1 and CDR2 (germline): SGHRS, YFSETQ. V lost 4 bases to trimming and J lost 5 bases; unmatched junction nucleotides: 4. The CDR3 loop is CASSLQGADNSPLHF. DNA of the CDR3: TGCGCCAGCAGCCTACAGGGGGCGGATAATTCACCCCTCCACTTT.

The J gene is TRBJ2-7, the V gene TRBV4-1; TRBD1 matches 9 bases. This CDR3 region has 14 residues. V gave up 3 bases and J gave up 4 bases; unmatched junction bases: 4. The germline V gene encodes CDR1 MGHRA and CDR2 YSYEKL. CDR3 sequence (DNA): TGCGCCAGCAGCCACCCCGACAGGGGGTACGAGCAGTACTTC. It codes for CASSHPDRGYEQYF.

This chain links TRBV9 with TRBJ2-1, with D hard to call. Germline V gives CDR1 SGDLS, CDR2 YYNGEE. This CDR3 comprises 12 residues. Trimming left V 0 bases short and J 9 bases short, with 7 bases between. This CDR3 is CASSVDRSEQFF. CDR3 coding DNA: TGTGCCAGCAGCGTAGACCGTAGTGAGCAGTTCTTC.

The rearrangement links TRBV2 to TRBJ2-2; D perhaps matches TRBD1 (5 bases). Trimming removed 0 bases at V and 3 bases at J, with 8 bases between. This CDR3 contains 15 residues. Germline-derived CDR1 and CDR2 are SNHLY and FYNNEI. CDR3 in amino acids: CASSEAGAYTGELFF. The CDR3 bases are TGTGCCAGCAGTGAAGCAGGGGCTTACACCGGGGAGCTGTTTTTT.

The chain combines TRBV9 with TRBJ2-2; D might be TRBD1 (7 bases). The CDR3 has 14 residues. Germline values: CDR1 SGDLS, CDR2 YYNGEE. Trimming took off 5 bases at V and 7 bases at J, with 15 bases between the two ends. This CDR3 is CASSSGGHDGELFF. In nucleotides, the CDR3 is TGTGCCAGCAGTTCAGGGGGGCACGACGGGGAGCTGTTTTTT.

V usage is TRBV2 and J usage is TRBJ1-5, with TRBD1 matching 9 bases. The J segment lost 2 bases and the V segment lost 6 bases, leaving 2 bases of the junction unmatched. Germline lookup yields CDR1 SNHLY and CDR2 FYNNEI. This CDR3 contains 14 residues. CDR3 coding DNA: TGTGCCAGCAGCTGGACAGGGGGCAATCAGCCCCAGCATTTT. Amino acid sequence: CASSWTGGNQPQHF.

This clone appeared a single time. The rearrangement joins TRBV18 to TRBJ2-1; TRBD1 matches at 10 bases. V shed 4 bases and J 5 bases; nucleotides not matched to a gene: 5. This CDR3 has 15 amino acids. Germline CDR1 KGHSH, CDR2 LQKENI. The CDR3 loop is CASSLGQGGNNEQFF. CDR3 DNA sequence: TGTGCCAGCTCACTTGGACAGGGGGGTAACAATGAGCAGTTCTTC. The entire variable domain, with the rest obtained from reference TRBV18 and TRBJ2-1, is as follows: NAGVMQNPRHLVRRRGQEARLRCSPMKGHSHVYWYRQLPEEGLKFMVYLQKENIIDESGMPKERFSAEFPKEGPSILRIQQVVRGDSAAYFCASSLGQGGNNEQFFGPGTRLTVL.

This clone was observed a few times. The rearrangement uses TRBV18 and TRBJ2-1; D call uncertain. CDR3 size: 14 residues. Germline V gives CDR1 KGHSH, CDR2 LQKENI. The V end was cut by 2 bases, the J end by 6 bases, with 11 bases between. The CDR3 bases are TGTGCCAGCTCACCAGGGCAGTCCGGCAATGAGCAGTTCTTC. Protein: CASSPGQSGNEQFF.

The chain employs TRBV27 and TRBJ1-6, with 7 bases identical to TRBD1. V shed 5 bases and J 7 bases; nucleotides not matched to a gene: 5. Germline V gives CDR1 MNHEY, CDR2 SMNVEV (reference sequence). The CDR3 is 14 amino acids. The CDR3 here is CASSPRQGNSPLHF. The CDR3 coding sequence is TGTGCCAGCAGTCCCCGACAGGGAAATTCACCCCTCCACTTT.

This chain's CDR3 is CASSDGQGVYEQYF. In nucleotides, the CDR3 is TGTGCCAGTAGTGACGGACAGGGAGTCTACGAGCAGTACTTC. The V call is TRBV19, the J call TRBJ2-7, with TRBD1 identical over 8 bases. The CDR3 has 14 residues. CDR1 is LNHDA and CDR2 is SQIVND in the germline V gene (reference sequence). After removal of 5 bases from V and 3 bases from J, the junction contained 6 bases not matched to a gene. Using reference TRBV19 and TRBJ2-7 for the parts outside the CDR3, the full variable domain is DGGITQSPKYLFRKEGQNVTLSCEQNLNHDAMYWYRQDPGQGLRLIYYSQIVNDFQKGDIAEGYSVSREKKESFPLTVTSAQKNPTAFYLCASSDGQGVYEQYFGPGTRLTVT.

This sequence joins TRBV3-1 (or the pseudogene TRBV3-2) and TRBJ1-2, with 10 bases identical to TRBD1. With 6 bases clipped from V and 2 bases from J, the junction kept 6 bases outside the gene matches. Germline CDR1 is LGHDT and CDR2 is YNNKEL (reference sequence). CDR3 length: 15 amino acids. The CDR3 sequence is CASSMTGGRNYGYTF. In nucleotides, the CDR3 is TGTGCCAGCAGTATGACAGGGGGCCGAAACTATGGCTACACCTTC.

In its sample, this clone was seen a few times. This sequence joins TRBV28 and TRBJ1-3, with D unclear. CDR1 MDHEN and CDR2 SYDVKM come from the germline V gene. This CDR3 has 18 amino acids. Trimming stripped 4 bases from V and 1 base from J, with 20 bases between. CDR3 sequence reads: CASSSYYPPPGSGNTIYF. The DNA for the CDR3 is TGTGCCAGCAGTTCCTATTATCCTCCACCCGGTTCTGGAAACACCATATATTTT.

The sample holds one count of this clone. CDR3 coding DNA: TGTGCCAGCACCTCTACCCGGGTGTACGAGCAGTACTTC. Its protein is CASTSTRVYEQYF. The V and J genes are TRBV6-5 and TRBJ2-7, with D uncertain. Germline loops: CDR1 MNHEY, CDR2 SVGAGI. The CDR3 extends over 13 amino acids. With 7 bases removed from V and 4 bases from J, the gap between germline ends came to 14 bases.

With regard to this clone: One base away lies a much larger clone, so this may be a sequencing read error. The chain links TRBV7-2 to TRBJ1-3, with 7 bases matching TRBD1. V lost 5 bases, J lost 2 bases, and 3 bases stayed unmatched. This CDR3 is 14 amino acids long. Germline assignment: CDR1 SGHTA and CDR2 FQGNSA. Written as DNA, the CDR3 is TGTGCCAGCAGCCCCGGGACAGCTGGAAACACCATATATTTT. Its translation is CASSPGTAGNTIYF.

Written as DNA, the CDR3 is TGTGCCAGCAGTTCCGGGACACTTCAAGAGACCCAGTACTTC. Its protein product is CASSSGTLQETQYF. The chain has TRBV28 and TRBJ2-5; possible D gene TRBD1, 6 bases. The germline V gene has CDR1 MDHEN and CDR2 SYDVKM. The CDR3 extends over 14 amino acids. V lost 4 bases and J 2 bases, leaving 11 bases between the germline ends.

The chain couples TRBV28 to TRBJ1-5; maybe TRBD1 (5 bases). V lost 7 bases and J lost 0, with 13 bases in between. In germline, CDR1 is MDHEN, CDR2 SYDVKM. This CDR3 has 15 amino acids. For the CDR3, the DNA is TGTGCCAGCATCCTCGGAGGGACTAGCAATCAGCCCCAGCATTTT. It codes for CASILGGTSNQPQHF.

This clone has a handful of counts. The chain couples TRBV5-4 to TRBJ2-5; D not certain. Germline assignment: CDR1 SGHNT and CDR2 YYREEE (reference sequence). This CDR3 comprises 15 residues. Trimming stripped 1 base from V and 2 bases from J, with 12 bases between. CDR3 region: CASSLWSYGQETQYF. Written as DNA, the CDR3 is TGTGCCAGCAGCTTGTGGTCGTACGGGCAAGAGACCCAGTACTTC.

The chain joins TRBV29-1 to TRBJ1-4; TRBD1 aligns across 7 bases. Germline loops: CDR1 SQVTM, CDR2 ANQGSEA. Losses at the gene ends were 7 bases for V and 6 bases for J; bases not matched to a gene: 5. CDR3 length equals 12 residues. CDR3 loop: CSARGTDEKLFF. DNA for the CDR3: TGCAGCGCCCGTGGGACAGATGAAAAACTGTTTTTT.

The chain combines TRBV30 with TRBJ1-3; D is uncertain. V lost 5 bases, J lost 1 base, and 6 bases lay in between. This CDR3 contains 12 residues. The germline V gene encodes CDR1 GTSNPN and CDR2 SVGIG (reference sequence). The CDR3 sequence: CAWVSSGNTIYF. CDR3 nucleotides: TGTGCCTGGGTTTCTTCTGGAAACACCATATATTTT.